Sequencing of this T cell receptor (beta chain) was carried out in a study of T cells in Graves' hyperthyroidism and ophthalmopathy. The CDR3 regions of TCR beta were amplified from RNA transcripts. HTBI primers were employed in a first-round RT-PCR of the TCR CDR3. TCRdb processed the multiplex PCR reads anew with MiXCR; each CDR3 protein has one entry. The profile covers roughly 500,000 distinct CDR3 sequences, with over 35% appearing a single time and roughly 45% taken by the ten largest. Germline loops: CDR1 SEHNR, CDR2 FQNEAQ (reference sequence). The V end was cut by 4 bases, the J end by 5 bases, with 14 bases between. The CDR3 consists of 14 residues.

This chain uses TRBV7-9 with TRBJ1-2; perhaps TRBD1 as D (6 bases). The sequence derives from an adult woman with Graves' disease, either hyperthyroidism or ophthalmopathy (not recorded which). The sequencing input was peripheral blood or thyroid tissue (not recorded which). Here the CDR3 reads CASSSPRDIYGYTF. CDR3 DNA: TGTGCCAGCAGCTCCCCCCGGGACATATATGGCTACACCTTC.